The 30 T cell receptor beta chains reported below all come from one sample, sequenced in a study of metastatic and nonmetastatic thyroid tumors. No treatment had been given to any patient before thyroid surgery. TCRdb reprocessed the PCR reads via MiXCR. The profile covers some 46,000 clones, with about 25% appearing a single time and over 3% taken by the ten largest. Sequencing was done on a sample of blood. The receptors shown here come from a male donor with papillary thyroid cancer or a benign thyroid nodule (not recorded which). Some clones in this sample may be carry-over from other donors' samples.

This clone appeared many times. The rearrangement uses TRBV29-1 and TRBJ1-1; weak D call: TRBD1 (5 bases). CDR3 size: 13 residues. The germline CDR1 and CDR2 sequences are SQVTM and ANQGSEA. V was pared by 6 bases and J by 1 base, with 12 bases between. The CDR3 region has the DNA TGCAGCGTCGTCCTTGGGACGAACACTGAAGCTTTCTTT. Translated, it gives CSVVLGTNTEAFF.

This clone was seen many times. V gene TRBV7-9 combines with J gene TRBJ2-2; weak D call: TRBD2 (5 bases). This CDR3 comprises 14 residues. CDR1 SEHNR and CDR2 FQNEAQ come from the germline V gene (reference sequence). V was pared by 7 bases and J by 2 bases, with 11 bases between. CDR3: CASTMTTNTGELFF. The CDR3 bases are TGTGCCAGCACCATGACTACTAACACCGGGGAGCTGTTTTTT.

This clone is medium-sized within its sample. The rearrangement links TRBV6-1 to TRBJ2-7; a weak D match, TRBD1 (5 bases). CDR1 is MNHNS, CDR2 SASEGT, per germline. This CDR3 comprises 14 residues. Trimming removed 6 bases at V and 3 bases at J, with 15 bases between. The CDR3 nucleotides read TGTGCCAGCAGGTTAAGCTGGCAGGGCTACGAGCAGTACTTC. Residues: CASRLSWQGYEQYF.

Regarding this clone: The junction departs from germline at one end; a sequencing error may be responsible. The chain has TRBV4-1 and TRBJ2-7, with D possibly being TRBD1 (6 bases). Germline V gene sequence: CDR1 MGHRA, CDR2 YSYEKL. The CDR3 is 14 residues long. This CDR3 reads CASSQVEQGHEQHF. CDR3 in DNA: TGCGCCAGCAGCCAAGTAGAACAGGGCCACGAGCAGCACTTC.

This clone is termed medium-sized. The chain couples TRBV15 to TRBJ2-7, with a possible D match to TRBD2 (6 bases). Germline V CDR1 and CDR2: LNHNV, YYDKDF (reference sequence). CDR3 size: 16 residues. V gave up 1 base and J gave up 4 bases, with 17 bases separating them. CDR3 region: CATSRAEGSKRYEQYF. CDR3 sequence (DNA): TGTGCCACCAGCAGAGCGGAGGGGTCCAAAAGGTACGAGCAGTACTTC. Complete variable domain (other parts from reference TRBV15 and TRBJ2-7): DAMVIQNPRYQVTQFGKPVTLSCSQTLNHNVMYWYQQKSSQAPKLLFHYYDKDFNNEADTPDNFQSRRPNTSFCFLDIRSPGLGDTAMYLCATSRAEGSKRYEQYFGPGTRLTVT.

This clone appeared many times. The genes are TRBV7-9 and TRBJ1-1; 10 bases fit TRBD1. With 5 bases clipped from V and 4 bases from J, the junction kept 7 bases outside the gene matches. Germline CDR1 is SEHNR and CDR2 is FQNEAQ (reference sequence). The CDR3 is made up of 15 amino acids. The CDR3 sequence is CASSDRDRGITEAFF. DNA of the CDR3: TGTGCCAGCAGCGACCGGGACAGGGGTATCACTGAAGCTTTCTTT.

This clone showed up many times. The chain joins TRBV15 to TRBJ1-3; no clear D gene. Germline V gene data show CDR1 as LNHNV and CDR2 as YYDKDF (reference sequence). The CDR3 is made up of 14 amino acids. V lost 1 base, J lost 3 bases, and 7 bases lay in between. The CDR3 DNA is TGTGCCACCAGCAGAGTAGGGAATGGAAACACCATATATTTT. As protein: CATSRVGNGNTIYF.

This clone was counted a single time. This chain links TRBV19 with TRBJ1-1; 9 nucleotides agree with TRBD1. The CDR3 length is 16 residues. CDR1 is LNHDA and CDR2 is SQIVND in the germline V gene (reference sequence). Trimming at V came to 7 bases and at J to 0 bases, leaving 9 bases not matched to a gene. The CDR3 reads CASTAQGAMVNTEAFF. In DNA form, the CDR3 reads TGTGCCAGTACCGCACAGGGGGCGATGGTGAACACTGAAGCTTTCTTT.

About this clone itself: A much larger clone lies one base from this, so it may be a read error. The chain couples TRBV29-1 to TRBJ2-5, with a tentative D call TRBD2 (6 bases). CDR1 is SQVTM and CDR2 is ANQGSEA in the germline V gene. The CDR3 contains 12 residues. The CDR3 nucleotides read TGCGGCGCCCGGAGGGCGACGGAGACCCAGTACTTC. It specifies CGARRATETQYF.

This clone came up many times. The J gene is TRBJ2-3, the V gene TRBV4-1, with TRBD2 identical over 8 bases. The CDR3 is made up of 16 amino acids. The germline gives CDR1 MGHRA, CDR2 YSYEKL. Trimming at V came to 4 bases and at J to 4 bases, leaving 10 bases not matched to a gene. As DNA, the CDR3 is TGCGCCAGCAGCCGTCCGGGAGGGGTGGGGGCAGATACGCAGTATTTT. Translation gives CASSRPGGVGADTQYF.

This chain joins TRBV9 and TRBJ2-7; tentatively, D is TRBD1 (6 bases). The CDR3 loop spans 15 amino acids. V was trimmed by 0 bases and J by 3 bases, leaving 13 bases between them. Germline V gives CDR1 SGDLS, CDR2 YYNGEE. CDR3 amino acids: CASSVGLGGDYEQYF. CDR3 nucleotides: TGTGCCAGCAGCGTAGGCCTTGGGGGCGACTACGAGCAGTACTTC.

The chain uses TRBV20-1 and TRBJ2-4; no definite D call. The tail of the sequence fits TRBJ2-1 better, so the J call may be wrong. Germline V CDR1 and CDR2: DFQATT, SNEGSKA (reference sequence). This CDR3 has 15 amino acids. CDR3 sequence reads: CSARDLGHLNNEQFF. The CDR3 nucleotides are TGCAGTGCTAGAGATCTCGGTCATCTCAACAATGAGCAGTTCTTC.

The table lists this clone with a count of one. The J gene is TRBJ1-1, the V gene TRBV11-2; D is ambiguous. The CDR3 runs to 14 residues. The V end lost 5 bases, the J end lost 4 bases, and 14 bases lay between the germline ends. The V gene's germline CDR1 is SGHAT and CDR2 FQNNGV. The CDR3 loop reads CASSLSPGITEAFF. The DNA for the CDR3 is TGTGCCAGCAGCCTAAGCCCGGGTATCACTGAAGCTTTCTTT.

The chain is built from TRBV24-1 and TRBJ1-3, with 8 positions matching TRBD1. The CDR3 sequence is 18 residues long. V shed 0 bases and J 1 base; nucleotides not matched to a gene: 7. Germline loops: CDR1 KGHDR, CDR2 SFDVKD. The CDR3 reads CATSDLDNTGGSGNTIYF. CDR3 DNA sequence: TGTGCCACCAGTGATTTGGACAACACAGGGGGATCTGGAAACACCATATATTTT.

This clone was recorded at least ten times. This chain links TRBV27 with TRBJ1-1; a possible D gene is TRBD1 (5 bases). Germline V CDR1 and CDR2: MNHEY, SMNVEV (reference sequence). V was cut by 0 bases and J by 1 base, with 9 bases left in between. This CDR3 is built from 15 residues. The CDR3 sequence: CASSLSGVGNTEAFF. The CDR3 nucleotides read TGTGCCAGCAGTTTATCGGGGGTGGGGAACACTGAAGCTTTCTTT.

The rearrangement uses TRBV4-1 and TRBJ1-5; D is possibly TRBD1 (5 bases). Germline V gene sequence: CDR1 MGHRA, CDR2 YSYEKL. V was cut by 3 bases and J by 11 bases, with 14 bases left in between. The CDR3 totals 13 residues. The CDR3 region is CASSHDTGTTQHF. CDR3 nucleotides: TGCGCCAGCAGCCATGATACAGGCACGACCCAGCATTTT.

There are a few counts of this clone. This rearrangement joins TRBV6-1 to TRBJ2-2; D is possibly TRBD2 (6 bases). The germline CDR1 and CDR2 sequences are MNHNS and SASEGT. V lost 6 bases to trimming and J lost 7 bases, with 18 bases between them. The CDR3 has 15 residues. The CDR3 region has the DNA TGTGCCAGCAGGAACCTCGGGAGAAGGGGCGGGGAGCTGTTTTTT. Its translation is CASRNLGRRGGELFF.

V is TRBV4-3 and J is TRBJ2-4; no definite D call. CDR1 is LGHNA and CDR2 is YSLEER in the germline V gene. V gave up 0 bases and J gave up 0 bases, with 6 bases separating them. The CDR3 contains 15 residues. The chain's CDR3 is CASSQDRVAKNIQYF. Written as DNA, the CDR3 is TGCGCCAGCAGCCAAGATCGCGTAGCCAAAAACATTCAGTACTTC.

This clone was detected ten times or more. The chain combines TRBV12-3 or TRBV12-4 with TRBJ2-1, with D perhaps matching TRBD2 (6 bases). V was clipped by 2 bases and J by 6 bases, with 20 bases between them. CDR3 length: 17 residues. The CDR3 loop is CASSLILRLVRGNEQFF. The CDR3, as DNA: TGTGCCAGCAGTTTAATTCTCCGACTAGTGAGGGGCAATGAGCAGTTCTTC.

This clone was detected ten times or more. Mismatch with germline at one junction end may stem from a read error. Other DNA sequences in this specimen translate into the identical CDR3. The chain employs TRBV5-1 and TRBJ2-3; D is possibly TRBD1 or TRBD2 (5 bases each). The CDR3 has 14 residues. CDR1 SGHRS and CDR2 YFSETQ come from the germline V gene. CDR3 DNA sequence: TGCGCCAGCAGTTTGGGGACCTCCACAGATACGCAGTATTTT. It yields the protein CASSLGTSTDTQYF. Full variable domain (rest looked up from reference TRBV5-1 and TRBJ2-3): KAGVTQTPRYLIKTRGQQVTLSCSPISGHRSVSWYQQTPGQGLQFLFEYFSETQRNKGNFPGRFSGRQFSNSRSEMNVSTLELGDSALYLCASSLGTSTDTQYFGPGTRLTVL.

The rearrangement links TRBV6-2 or TRBV6-3 to TRBJ2-4; D is perhaps TRBD1 or TRBD2 (5 bases each). The germline V and J ends were trimmed by 2 bases and 6 bases, with 5 bases remaining between them. The CDR3 length is 12 residues. Germline V gene sequence: CDR1 MNHEY, CDR2 SVGEGT. The CDR3 sequence: CASSYGGNIQYF. The CDR3 bases are TGTGCCAGCAGTTACGGGGGAAACATTCAGTACTTC.

This clone was seen a few times. The germline gene is not matched at one end of the junction; a read error may be the cause. The chain joins TRBV7-8 to TRBJ1-1; no firm D call. This CDR3 is 11 amino acids long. CDR1 and CDR2 (germline): SGHVS, FQNEAQ. This CDR3 is CASSLATEAFF. In DNA, the CDR3 is TGTGCCAGCAGTTTAGCCACTGAAGCTTTCTTT.

This clone was picked up many times. The V and J genes are TRBV5-4 and TRBJ2-3, with D tentatively TRBD1 or TRBD2 (5 bases each). Germline V CDR1 and CDR2: SGHNT, YYREEE (reference sequence). The CDR3 is 14 amino acids. With 3 bases removed from V and 3 bases from J, the gap between germline ends came to 11 bases. In DNA, the CDR3 is TGTGCCAGCAGCTGGGACCTAAGAACAGATACGCAGTATTTT. Amino acid sequence: CASSWDLRTDTQYF.

This clone was counted at least ten times. The chain is built from TRBV10-2 and TRBJ1-5; D gene uncertain. Trimming pared 5 bases from V and 4 bases from J, leaving 15 bases between. The CDR3 contains 15 residues. Germline V gene sequence: CDR1 WSHSY, CDR2 SAAADI. The CDR3 DNA sequence: TGCGCCAGCAGTCTCTTGGGGAGTGGTAATCAGCCCCAGCATTTT. It yields the protein CASSLLGSGNQPQHF.

This clone was found a few times. The V call is TRBV24-1, the J call TRBJ2-1; TRBD2 might be the D (5 bases). Germline assignment: CDR1 KGHDR and CDR2 SFDVKD. The CDR3 totals 14 residues. Trimming took 2 bases from V and 12 from J, leaving 16 bases between them. Written as DNA, the CDR3 is TGTGCCACCAGTGATTGGCTAGTCACCCGGGGGCAGTTCTTC. Its protein product is CATSDWLVTRGQFF.

This clone turned up a few times. J is TRBJ1-2 and V is TRBV6-2 or TRBV6-3; no reliable D call. CDR3 length: 15 residues. Germline V gene sequence: CDR1 MNHEY, CDR2 SVGEGT. The V end lost 2 bases, the J end lost 6 bases, and 16 bases lay between the germline ends. CDR3 in amino acids: CASSYQDPTTHGYTF. The CDR3 DNA is TGTGCCAGCAGTTACCAGGACCCGACTACTCATGGCTACACCTTC.

The sample holds many counts of this clone. The rearrangement uses TRBV5-1 and TRBJ2-7; D perhaps matches TRBD2 (6 bases). The germline gives CDR1 SGHRS, CDR2 YFSETQ. Between the trimmed V and J ends, which lost 0 bases and 6 bases, there was a span of 10 bases. The CDR3 loop spans 13 amino acids. This CDR3 reads CASSLDLRGEQYF. For the CDR3, the DNA is TGCGCCAGCAGCTTGGACTTGCGGGGCGAGCAGTACTTC.

J is TRBJ2-7 and V is TRBV6-1; possible D gene TRBD1, 5 bases. The CDR3 runs 11 residues. Germline CDR1 and CDR2: MNHNS and SASEGT. The V end lost 5 bases, the J end lost 6 bases, and 8 bases lay between the germline ends. CDR3 bases: TGTGCCAGCAGTAGGGGCTTCGAGCAGTACTTC. Its translation: CASSRGFEQYF.

This clone was detected only a few times. Its ends do not fully match the called genes, so a read error is possible. Other DNA sequences in the same sample also yield this CDR3. The chain joins TRBV5-1 to TRBJ2-7; 9 positions agree with TRBD1. CDR3 length: 13 residues. The germline V gene encodes CDR1 SGHRS and CDR2 YFSETQ. Here the CDR3 reads CAGSLDRGYEQYF. The DNA for the CDR3 is TGCGCCGGCAGCTTGGACAGGGGCTACGAGCAGTACTTC.

In its sample, this clone was seen a few times. The chain carries TRBV6-1 and TRBJ1-2; D perhaps matches TRBD1 (6 bases). CDR1 and CDR2 from the germline V gene are MNHNS and SASEGT. CDR3 length equals 14 residues. Trimming pared 6 bases from V and 4 bases from J, leaving 15 bases between. The chain's CDR3 is CASRNVGAPYGYTF. DNA for the CDR3: TGTGCCAGCAGGAACGTGGGGGCCCCCTATGGCTACACCTTC.